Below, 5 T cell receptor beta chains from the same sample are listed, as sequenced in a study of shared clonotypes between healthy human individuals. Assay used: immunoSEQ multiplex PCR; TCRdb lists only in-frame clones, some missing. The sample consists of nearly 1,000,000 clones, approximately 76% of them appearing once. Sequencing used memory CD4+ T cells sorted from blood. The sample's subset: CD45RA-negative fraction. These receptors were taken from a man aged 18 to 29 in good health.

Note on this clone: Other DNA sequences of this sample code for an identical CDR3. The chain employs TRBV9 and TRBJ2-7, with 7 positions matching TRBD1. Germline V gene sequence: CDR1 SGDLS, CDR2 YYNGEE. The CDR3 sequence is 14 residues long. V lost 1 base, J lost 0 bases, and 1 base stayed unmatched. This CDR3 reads CASSVRDSSYEQYF. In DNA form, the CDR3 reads TGTGCCAGCAGCGTACGGGACAGCTCCTACGAGCAGTACTTC.

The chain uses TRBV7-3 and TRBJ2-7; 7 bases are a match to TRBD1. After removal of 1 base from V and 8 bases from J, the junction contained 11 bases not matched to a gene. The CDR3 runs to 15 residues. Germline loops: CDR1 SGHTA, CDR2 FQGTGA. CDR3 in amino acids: CASSLNVGTAYKQYF. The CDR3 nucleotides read TGTGCCAGCAGCTTAAATGTTGGGACAGCTTACAAGCAGTACTTC.

The CDR3 coding sequence is TGTGCCAGCAGACTCACTAACAATGAGCAGTTCTTC. Encoded protein: CASRLTNNEQFF. The V gene is TRBV7-9, the J gene TRBJ2-1, with no clear D. The germline gives CDR1 SEHNR, CDR2 FQNEAQ (reference sequence). V lost 6 bases, J lost 5 bases, and 8 bases lay in between. The CDR3 totals 12 residues.

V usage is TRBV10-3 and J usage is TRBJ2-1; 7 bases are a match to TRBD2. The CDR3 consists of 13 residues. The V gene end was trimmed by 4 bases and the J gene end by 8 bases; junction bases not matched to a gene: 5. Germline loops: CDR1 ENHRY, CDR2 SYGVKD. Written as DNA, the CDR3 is TGTGCCATCAGTGGTCAGGGAGGGGATGAGCAGTTCTTC. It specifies CAISGQGGDEQFF.

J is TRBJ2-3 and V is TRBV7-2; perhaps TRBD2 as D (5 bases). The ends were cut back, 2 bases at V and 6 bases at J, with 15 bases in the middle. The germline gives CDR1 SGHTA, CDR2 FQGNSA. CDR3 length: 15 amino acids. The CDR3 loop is CASSLKDLSWDTQYF. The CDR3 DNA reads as TGTGCCAGCAGCTTAAAGGACTTGTCCTGGGATACGCAGTATTTT.